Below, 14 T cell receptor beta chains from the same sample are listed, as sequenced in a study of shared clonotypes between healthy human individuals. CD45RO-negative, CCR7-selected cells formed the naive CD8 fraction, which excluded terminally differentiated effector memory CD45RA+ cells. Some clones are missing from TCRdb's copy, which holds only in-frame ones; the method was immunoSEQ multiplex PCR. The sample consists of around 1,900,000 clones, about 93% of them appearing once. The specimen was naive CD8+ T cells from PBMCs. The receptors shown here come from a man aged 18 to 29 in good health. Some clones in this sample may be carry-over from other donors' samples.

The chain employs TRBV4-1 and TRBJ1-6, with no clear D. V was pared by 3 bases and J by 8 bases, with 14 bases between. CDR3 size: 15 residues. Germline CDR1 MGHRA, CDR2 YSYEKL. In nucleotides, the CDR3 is TGCGCCAGCAGCCACCCCCGGCCACCGGATTCACCCCTCCACTTT. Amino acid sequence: CASSHPRPPDSPLHF.

In DNA, the CDR3 is TGTGCCAGTTGGCGGAACACTGAAGCTTTCTTT. As protein: CASWRNTEAFF. The chain carries TRBV19 and TRBJ1-1; D call uncertain. This CDR3 region has 11 residues. In germline, CDR1 is LNHDA, CDR2 SQIVND (reference sequence). V gave up 8 bases and J gave up 1 base, with 5 bases separating them.

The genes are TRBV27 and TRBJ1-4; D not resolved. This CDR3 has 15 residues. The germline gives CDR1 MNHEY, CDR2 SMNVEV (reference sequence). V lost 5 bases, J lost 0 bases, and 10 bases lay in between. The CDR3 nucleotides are TGTGCCAGCAGTCCCCTTGGAGCAACTAATGAAAAACTGTTTTTT. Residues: CASSPLGATNEKLFF.

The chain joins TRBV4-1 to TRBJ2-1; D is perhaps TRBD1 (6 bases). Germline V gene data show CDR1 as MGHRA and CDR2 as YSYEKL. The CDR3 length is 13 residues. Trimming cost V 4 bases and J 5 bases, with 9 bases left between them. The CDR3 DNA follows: TGCGCCAGCAGCCCCCGGGACAACAATGAGCAGTTCTTC. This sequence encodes CASSPRDNNEQFF.

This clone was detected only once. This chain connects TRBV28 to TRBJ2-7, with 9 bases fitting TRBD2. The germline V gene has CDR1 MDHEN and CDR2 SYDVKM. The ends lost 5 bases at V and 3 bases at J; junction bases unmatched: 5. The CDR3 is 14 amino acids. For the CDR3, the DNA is TGTGCCAGCAGTATTAGCGGGAGTCTCTACGAGCAGTACTTC. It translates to CASSISGSLYEQYF.

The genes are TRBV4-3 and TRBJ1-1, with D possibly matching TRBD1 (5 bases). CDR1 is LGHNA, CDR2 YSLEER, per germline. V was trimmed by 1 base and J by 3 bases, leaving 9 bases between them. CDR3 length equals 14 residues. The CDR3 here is CASSQVWGDTEAFF. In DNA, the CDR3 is TGCGCCAGCAGCCAAGTGTGGGGGGACACTGAAGCTTTCTTT.

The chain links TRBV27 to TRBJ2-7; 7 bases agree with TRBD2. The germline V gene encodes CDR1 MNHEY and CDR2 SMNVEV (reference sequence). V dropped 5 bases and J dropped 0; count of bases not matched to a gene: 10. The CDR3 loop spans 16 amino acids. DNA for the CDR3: TGTGCCAGCAGTCCCTCTAGCGGTGACGGCTCCTACGAGCAGTACTTC. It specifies CASSPSSGDGSYEQYF.

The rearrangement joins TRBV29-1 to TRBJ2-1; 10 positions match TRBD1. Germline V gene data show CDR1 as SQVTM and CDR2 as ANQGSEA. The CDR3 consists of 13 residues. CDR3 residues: CSLGTGVFDEQFF. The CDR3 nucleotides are TGCAGTCTGGGGACAGGGGTTTTTGATGAGCAGTTCTTC.

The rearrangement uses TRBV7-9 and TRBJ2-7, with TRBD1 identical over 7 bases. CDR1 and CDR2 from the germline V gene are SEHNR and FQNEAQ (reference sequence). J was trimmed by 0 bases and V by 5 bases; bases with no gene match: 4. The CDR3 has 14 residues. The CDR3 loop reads CASSQGQSSYEQYF. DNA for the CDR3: TGTGCCAGCAGCCAGGGACAGAGCTCCTACGAGCAGTACTTC.

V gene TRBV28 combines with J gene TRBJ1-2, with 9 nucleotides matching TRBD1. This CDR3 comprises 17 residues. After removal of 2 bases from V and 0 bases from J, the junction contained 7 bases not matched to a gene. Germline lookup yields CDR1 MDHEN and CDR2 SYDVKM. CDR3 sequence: CASSLRRDRVTNYGYTF. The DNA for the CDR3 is TGTGCCAGCAGTTTACGAAGGGACAGGGTAACTAACTATGGCTACACCTTC.

Here the CDR3 reads CASSLIRDRGRSRYGYTF. CDR3 DNA sequence: TGTGCCAGCAGCTTAATTAGGGACAGGGGCCGCTCTAGGTATGGCTACACCTTC. V usage is TRBV7-3 and J usage is TRBJ1-2, with 10 bases that match TRBD1. Per germline, CDR1 SGHTA and CDR2 FQGTGA. The CDR3 has 18 amino acids. The V and J ends lost 1 base and 5 bases, in that order; junction bases with no gene match: 13.

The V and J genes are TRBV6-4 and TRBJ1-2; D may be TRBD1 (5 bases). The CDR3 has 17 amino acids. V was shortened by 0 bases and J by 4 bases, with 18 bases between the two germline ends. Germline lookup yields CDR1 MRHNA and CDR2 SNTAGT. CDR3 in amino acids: CASSDSSRGKNLYGYTF. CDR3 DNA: TGTGCCAGCAGTGACTCGAGTCGGGGCAAAAACCTCTATGGCTACACCTTC.

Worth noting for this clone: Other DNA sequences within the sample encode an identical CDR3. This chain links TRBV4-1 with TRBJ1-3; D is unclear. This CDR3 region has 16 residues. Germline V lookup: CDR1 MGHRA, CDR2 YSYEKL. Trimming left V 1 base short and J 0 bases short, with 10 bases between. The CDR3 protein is CASSQVGRFSGNTIYF. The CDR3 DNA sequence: TGCGCCAGCAGCCAAGTAGGACGATTCTCTGGAAACACCATATATTTT.

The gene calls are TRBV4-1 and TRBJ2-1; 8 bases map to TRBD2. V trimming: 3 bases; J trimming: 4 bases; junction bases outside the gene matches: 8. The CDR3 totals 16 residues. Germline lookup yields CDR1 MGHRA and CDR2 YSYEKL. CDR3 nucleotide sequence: TGCGCCAGCAGCCAGTCATCTAGCGGGCCATACAATGAGCAGTTCTTC. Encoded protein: CASSQSSSGPYNEQFF.